This T cell receptor beta chain was profiled in a study of blood T cell repertoires in COVID-19. Study summary: COVID-19 samples from acute and convalescent phases originated in the United States, Italy and Spain.

V dropped 1 base and J dropped 5 bases, with 16 bases sitting between them. CDR3 length: 16 residues. Germline V gene lookup returns CDR1 SGHTA and CDR2 FQGTGA. Those enrolled in Seattle joined during active infection and were followed longitudinally afterward. In the original workflow: Amplification of reference gene primers was used by the study to estimate nucleated cell counts. Sequencing used immunoSEQ multiplex PCR; TCRdb keeps in-frame clones, though not all of them. V and J calls and clone size come straight from that table; D and trimming were deduced from the DNA. The sample includes around 100,000 clones, around two thirds of them seen just once.

The TCR comes from a man in his 70s with COVID-19, enrolled during active disease. The sequenced sample consisted of peripheral blood. V gene TRBV7-3 combines with J gene TRBJ2-3; a weak D match, TRBD1 (6 bases). The CDR3 DNA follows: TGTGCCAGCAGCTTAAATCATGGGGGCCGGGGAGATACGCAGTATTTT. Its translation is CASSLNHGGRGDTQYF.